Listed here are 4 T cell receptor beta chains from one sample, sequenced in a study of OX40 agonist ivuxolimab in advanced cancers. Sequencing was performed with immunoSEQ multiplex PCR; in TCRdb, only in-frame clones are kept and a portion is missing. This sample yields around 95,000 clones, of which approximately 91% are seen a single time; around 0.71% belongs to the top ten. The sequences come from CD4+ or CD8+ T cells sorted from blood, collected in a trial of the OX40 agonist ivuxolimab. The receptors stem from an adult with an advanced solid tumor such as melanoma, head and neck, liver or kidney cancer.

The rearrangement joins TRBV9 to TRBJ1-1; D is unclear. The CDR3 is 16 amino acids. V lost 3 bases and J 5 bases, leaving 20 bases between the germline ends. CDR1 SGDLS and CDR2 YYNGEE come from the germline V gene. The CDR3, as DNA: TGTGCCAGCAGCGAGGCGGATACGGGTCTTCGGACTGAAGCTTTCTTT. Its protein is CASSEADTGLRTEAFF.

The chain combines TRBV6-4 with TRBJ1-4; D gene uncertain. Germline V gene lookup returns CDR1 MRHNA and CDR2 SNTAGT. Trimming cost V 6 bases and J 0 bases, with 11 bases left between them. The CDR3 length is 15 residues. The CDR3 nucleotides read TGTGCCAGCAGAGCCAGAGACTCAACTAATGAAAAACTGTTTTTT. As protein: CASRARDSTNEKLFF.

The chain couples TRBV29-1 to TRBJ1-4, with D hard to call. Trimming cost V 4 bases and J 7 bases, with 16 bases left between them. The germline CDR1 and CDR2 sequences are SQVTM and ANQGSEA. This CDR3 region has 14 residues. The CDR3: CSVGVAAASEKLFF. CDR3 bases: TGCAGCGTTGGAGTCGCGGCAGCGTCTGAAAAACTGTTTTTT.

The rearrangement joins TRBV6-5 to TRBJ1-1; 8 positions agree with TRBD1. V dropped 5 bases and J dropped 3; count of bases not matched to a gene: 8. The CDR3 is 15 residues long. Germline V gene sequence: CDR1 MNHEY, CDR2 SVGAGI. CDR3 sequence (DNA): TGTGCCAGCAGTCAGCAGGGGGCATGGGACACTGAAGCTTTCTTT. This translates into CASSQQGAWDTEAFF.